These 27 T cell receptor beta chains were sequenced from one sample in a study of blood T cell repertoires in COVID-19. Using immunoSEQ multiplex PCR, the repertoire was profiled, and TCRdb retains in-frame clones only, with some absent. The repertoire consists of about 200,000 clones, with under 90% occurring once and the leading ten covering about 7%. Sequences were obtained from peripheral blood. The source of these receptors is a man aged 35-49 years with acute or convalescent COVID-19.

The V and J genes are TRBV29-1 and TRBJ1-1, with D perhaps matching TRBD1 (5 bases). The CDR3 length is 14 residues. The germline V gene has CDR1 SQVTM and CDR2 ANQGSEA. Trimming stripped 0 bases from V and 1 base from J, with 9 bases between. CDR3 protein: CSVEDPGENTEAFF. The CDR3 DNA reads as TGCAGCGTTGAAGATCCGGGGGAGAACACTGAAGCTTTCTTT. Supplemented by reference TRBV29-1 and TRBJ1-1, the full variable domain reads SAVISQKPSRDICQRGTSLTIQCQVDSQVTMMFWYRQQPGQSLTLIATANQGSEATYESGFVIDKFPISRPNLTFSTLTVSNMSPEDSSIYLCSVEDPGENTEAFFGQGTRLTVV.

This clone was found a few times. The chain carries TRBV6-5 and TRBJ2-1; D uncertain. The CDR3 has 13 residues. V lost 7 bases and J 0 bases, leaving 7 bases between the germline ends. The V gene's germline CDR1 is MNHEY and CDR2 SVGAGI. The CDR3 DNA reads as TGTGCCAGCATCTTGAGCTCCTACAATGAGCAGTTCTTC. This encodes CASILSSYNEQFF.

This chain connects TRBV11-3 to TRBJ2-2, with D tentatively TRBD1 (5 bases). Trimming removed 3 bases from V and 6 bases from J, with 17 bases in between. The CDR3 runs to 16 residues. Looked up from germline, CDR1 is SGHNT and CDR2 is YENEEA. CDR3 region: CASSFTPQGLAGELFF. DNA of the CDR3: TGTGCCAGCAGCTTTACCCCTCAGGGATTGGCCGGGGAGCTGTTTTTT.

The chain has TRBV30 and TRBJ2-5; 9 positions match TRBD2. Germline loops: CDR1 GTSNPN, CDR2 SVGIG (reference sequence). Losses at the gene ends were 3 bases for V and 2 bases for J; bases not matched to a gene: 16. The CDR3 contains 18 residues. The CDR3, as DNA: TGTGCCTGGAGCCCCTTTGGGCGGGGGGGCCTGAAGCAAGAGACCCAGTACTTC. It is translated as CAWSPFGRGGLKQETQYF.

The gene calls are TRBV18 and TRBJ1-2; 8 bases align to TRBD1. With V trimmed by 4 bases and J by 5 bases, 3 bases remained unmatched. Germline values: CDR1 KGHSH, CDR2 LQKENI. This CDR3 has 13 amino acids. The CDR3, as DNA: TGTGCCAGCTCACAACAGGGGGTATATGGCTACACCTTC. Translated: CASSQQGVYGYTF.

The chain employs TRBV6-4 and TRBJ1-2; D might be TRBD1 (6 bases). V was cut by 4 bases and J by 0 bases, with 12 bases left in between. CDR1 is MRHNA and CDR2 is SNTAGT in the germline V gene. This CDR3 has 15 amino acids. Here the CDR3 reads CASSAEQGPNYGYTF. Written as DNA, the CDR3 is TGTGCCAGCAGTGCCGAACAGGGCCCTAACTATGGCTACACCTTC.

The CDR3 loop is CASSPSFTGELFF. The CDR3 DNA reads as TGTGCCAGCAGCCCCTCCTTCACCGGGGAGCTGTTTTTT. This chain joins TRBV14 and TRBJ2-2; D unresolved. The CDR3 is made up of 13 amino acids. V dropped 4 bases and J dropped 4 bases, with 7 bases sitting between them. CDR1 SGHDN and CDR2 FVKESK come from the germline V gene.

The chain has TRBV2 and TRBJ1-5, with TRBD1 as a possible D gene (5 bases). This CDR3 is built from 15 residues. V lost 3 bases and J lost 2, with 11 bases in between. The germline gives CDR1 SNHLY, CDR2 FYNNEI. This chain's CDR3 is CASSDIGEGNQPQHF. Here the CDR3 DNA reads TGTGCCAGCAGTGATATAGGGGAGGGCAATCAGCCCCAGCATTTT.

The gene calls are TRBV19 and TRBJ1-2; the match to TRBD1 covers 10 bases. V gave up 5 bases and J gave up 4 bases; unmatched junction bases: 7. The germline V gene encodes CDR1 LNHDA and CDR2 SQIVND (reference sequence). The CDR3 is 15 residues long. CDR3 sequence: CASSPGQGLGYGYTF. CDR3 in DNA: TGTGCCAGTAGTCCGGGACAGGGGCTGGGCTATGGCTACACCTTC.

The rearrangement joins TRBV11-3 to TRBJ2-1, with 9 bases identical to TRBD2. The V gene's germline CDR1 is SGHNT and CDR2 YENEEA. V lost 5 bases to trimming and J lost 0 bases; unmatched junction nucleotides: 2. This CDR3 comprises 15 residues. CDR3 sequence reads: CASSPSGDSYNEQFF. The CDR3 DNA reads as TGTGCCAGCAGCCCTAGCGGGGACTCCTACAATGAGCAGTTCTTC.

The chain employs TRBV5-1 and TRBJ1-1; the match to TRBD1 covers 9 bases. After removal of 4 bases from V and 0 bases from J, the junction contained 10 bases not matched to a gene. The CDR3 is 17 residues long. CDR1 SGHRS and CDR2 YFSETQ come from the germline V gene. The CDR3 loop is CASSPTDRGVMNTEAFF. In DNA, the CDR3 is TGCGCCAGCAGCCCAACCGACAGGGGGGTGATGAACACTGAAGCTTTCTTT.

The V and J genes are TRBV10-2 and TRBJ2-3, with 10 bases matching TRBD2. The V and J ends lost 9 bases and 1 base, in that order; junction bases with no gene match: 7. Germline CDR1 and CDR2: WSHSY and SAAADI. This CDR3 has 15 residues. CDR3 protein: CASAYTSGGTDTQYF. CDR3 nucleotides: TGCGCCAGTGCTTATACTAGCGGGGGCACAGATACGCAGTATTTT.

V is TRBV7-9 and J is TRBJ1-1; D might be TRBD1 (5 bases). V dropped 4 bases and J dropped 4 bases, with 10 bases sitting between them. Per germline, CDR1 SEHNR and CDR2 FQNEAQ (reference sequence). The CDR3 extends over 13 amino acids. Here the CDR3 reads CASSSWGVTEAFF. In DNA, the CDR3 is TGTGCCAGCAGCTCGTGGGGGGTCACTGAAGCTTTCTTT.

The chain uses TRBV4-1 and TRBJ2-7; no clear D gene. V lost 0 bases and J lost 5, with 17 bases in between. The CDR3 consists of 16 residues. Germline V lookup: CDR1 MGHRA, CDR2 YSYEKL. The CDR3 nucleotides are TGCGCCAGCAGCCAAGATCTTGGCCGCTTAATCGACGAGCAGTACTTC. It is translated as CASSQDLGRLIDEQYF.

The chain carries TRBV29-1 and TRBJ2-7, with a weak D call TRBD1 (5 bases). The germline gives CDR1 SQVTM, CDR2 ANQGSEA. The CDR3 spans 13 residues. Trimming took off 3 bases at V and 6 bases at J, with 15 bases between the two ends. CDR3 DNA sequence: TGCAGCGTTGAGCCCCATAGGGGCGGCGAGCAGTACTTC. It specifies CSVEPHRGGEQYF.

A note on this clone: The junction departs from germline at one end; a sequencing error may be responsible. V and J are TRBV5-6 and TRBJ2-2; 9 nucleotides line up with TRBD1. The CDR3 sequence is 17 residues long. Germline V gene lookup returns CDR1 SGHDT and CDR2 YYEEEE. The CDR3, as DNA: TGTGCCAGCAACTTGGATCCGGGACAGGGCTTAACCGGGGAGCTGTTTTTT. The encoded protein is CASNLDPGQGLTGELFF.

This chain uses TRBV3-1 (or the pseudogene TRBV3-2) with TRBJ2-2; possibly TRBD1 for D (6 bases). The CDR3 totals 15 residues. The V end was cut by 1 base, the J end by 4 bases, with 10 bases between. The V gene's germline CDR1 is LGHDT and CDR2 YNNKEL (reference sequence). The DNA for the CDR3 is TGTGCCAGCAGCCAAGTGGGGGCCCGCACCGGGGAGCTGTTTTTT. Amino acids: CASSQVGARTGELFF.

This chain links TRBV28 with TRBJ1-2; D unresolved. Trimming removed 5 bases at V and 1 base at J, with 11 bases between. CDR1 and CDR2 (germline): MDHEN, SYDVKM. The CDR3 runs 14 residues. CDR3 region: CASSNTLNNYGYTF. The CDR3 DNA sequence: TGTGCCAGCAGTAATACTCTTAATAACTATGGCTACACCTTC.

The rearrangement joins TRBV28 to TRBJ1-1; 7 nucleotides match TRBD1. Trimming cost V 2 bases and J 7 bases; bases outside gene matches: 4. CDR3 length equals 13 residues. Per germline, CDR1 MDHEN and CDR2 SYDVKM. The CDR3 region is CASSLITGVEAFF. DNA of the CDR3: TGTGCCAGCAGTTTAATCACAGGGGTTGAAGCTTTCTTT. The full variable domain, with the rest looked up from reference TRBV28 and TRBJ1-1, is DVKVTQSSRYLVKRTGEKVFLECVQDMDHENMFWYRQDPGLGLRLIYFSYDVKMKEKGDIPEGYSVSREKKERFSLILESASTNQTSMYLCASSLITGVEAFFGQGTRLTVV.

V is TRBV3-1 (or the pseudogene TRBV3-2) and J is TRBJ2-7; 8 bases map to TRBD2. The junction had 10 bases not matched to a gene; V was cut back by 5 bases and J by 7 bases. This CDR3 is built from 14 residues. Germline lookup yields CDR1 LGHDT and CDR2 YNNKEL (reference sequence). This CDR3 reads CASSDRGGPREQYF. The CDR3 DNA sequence: TGTGCCAGCAGCGACCGGGGGGGGCCGCGAGAGCAGTACTTC.

This chain connects TRBV18 to TRBJ1-2, with unresolved D. The CDR3 loop spans 13 amino acids. V was clipped by 3 bases and J by 5 bases, with 10 bases between them. Germline V gives CDR1 KGHSH, CDR2 LQKENI. The DNA of the CDR3 is TGTGCCAGCTCACCTCAGAGGAGGTATGGCTACACCTTC. Residues: CASSPQRRYGYTF.

To note about this clone: The sample holds other DNA sequences that translate to the same CDR3. The genes are TRBV4-3 and TRBJ2-1; TRBD1 aligns across 8 bases. Looked up from germline, CDR1 is LGHNA and CDR2 is YSLEER. The CDR3 runs 16 residues. The V segment lost 4 bases and the J segment 0 bases; nucleotides outside the gene matches: 5. For the CDR3, the DNA is TGCGCCAGCAGCCTAGGGACAGGAAGCTCCTACAATGAGCAGTTCTTC. Translation: CASSLGTGSSYNEQFF.

The rearrangement links TRBV7-2 to TRBJ2-1, with 12 bases fitting TRBD2. Trimming at V came to 4 bases and at J to 5 bases, leaving 9 bases not matched to a gene. The germline V gene encodes CDR1 SGHTA and CDR2 FQGNSA. There are 17 residues in the CDR3. The CDR3 region is CASSSHPLAGGDNEQFF. CDR3 sequence (DNA): TGTGCCAGCAGCTCCCACCCCCTAGCGGGGGGGGACAATGAGCAGTTCTTC.

The rearrangement joins TRBV10-2 to TRBJ2-3; 7 positions agree with TRBD2. Germline V gene lookup returns CDR1 WSHSY and CDR2 SAAADI. J was trimmed by 3 bases and V by 3 bases; bases with no gene match: 12. There are 17 residues in the CDR3. The CDR3 DNA reads TGCGCCAGCAGTGAATCGACTAGCACCGGTGAAACAGATACGCAGTATTTT. Its protein product is CASSESTSTGETDTQYF.

This sequence joins TRBV19 and TRBJ1-1, with unresolved D. The CDR3 totals 13 residues. Trimming stripped 3 bases from V and 3 bases from J, with 8 bases between. Germline V gene sequence: CDR1 LNHDA, CDR2 SQIVND (reference sequence). The CDR3 loop reads CASSMVQYTEAFF. In DNA, the CDR3 is TGTGCCAGTAGTATGGTACAGTACACTGAAGCTTTCTTT.

The chain links TRBV27 to TRBJ2-7, with 9 nucleotides matching TRBD1. This CDR3 comprises 14 residues. Per germline, CDR1 MNHEY and CDR2 SMNVEV (reference sequence). With V trimmed by 1 base and J by 6 bases, 4 bases remained unmatched. The CDR3 DNA reads TGTGCCAGCAGTTTATGGGACAGGGACGGCGAGCAGTACTTC. This encodes CASSLWDRDGEQYF.

The chain is built from TRBV7-2 and TRBJ2-2; TRBD2 aligns across 14 bases. The junction had 11 bases not matched to a gene; V was cut back by 4 bases and J by 7 bases. The germline CDR1 and CDR2 sequences are SGHTA and FQGNSA. This CDR3 has 18 amino acids. The CDR3 loop is CASSSRRLAGGLDGELFF. CDR3 nucleotides: TGTGCCAGCAGCTCCCGAAGACTAGCGGGGGGGCTGGACGGGGAGCTGTTTTTT.